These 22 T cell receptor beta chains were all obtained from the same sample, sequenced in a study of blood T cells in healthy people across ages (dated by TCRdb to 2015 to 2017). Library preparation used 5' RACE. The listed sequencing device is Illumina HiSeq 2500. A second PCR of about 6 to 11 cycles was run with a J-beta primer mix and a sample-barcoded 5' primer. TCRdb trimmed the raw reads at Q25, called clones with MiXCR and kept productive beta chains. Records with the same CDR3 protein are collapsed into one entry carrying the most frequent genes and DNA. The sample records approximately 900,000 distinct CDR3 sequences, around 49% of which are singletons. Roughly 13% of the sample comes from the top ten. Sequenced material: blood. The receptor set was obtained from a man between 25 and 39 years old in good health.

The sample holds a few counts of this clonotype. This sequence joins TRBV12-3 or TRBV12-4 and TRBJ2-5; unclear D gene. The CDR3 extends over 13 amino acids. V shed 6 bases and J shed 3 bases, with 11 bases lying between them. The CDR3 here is CASSREVEETQYF. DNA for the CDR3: TGTGCCAGCAGCCGTGAGGTAGAAGAGACCCAGTACTTC.

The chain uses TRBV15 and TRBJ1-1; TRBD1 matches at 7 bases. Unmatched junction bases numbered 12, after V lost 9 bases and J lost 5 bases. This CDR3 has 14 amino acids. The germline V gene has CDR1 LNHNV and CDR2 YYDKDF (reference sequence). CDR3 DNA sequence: TGTGCCACGACGCATGACAGGGATCATACTGAAGCTTTCTTT. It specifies CATTHDRDHTEAFF. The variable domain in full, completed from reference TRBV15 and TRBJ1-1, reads DAMVIQNPRYQVTQFGKPVTLSCSQTLNHNVMYWYQQKSSQAPKLLFHYYDKDFNNEADTPDNFQSRRPNTSFCFLDIRSPGLGDTAMYLCATTHDRDHTEAFFGQGTRLTVV.

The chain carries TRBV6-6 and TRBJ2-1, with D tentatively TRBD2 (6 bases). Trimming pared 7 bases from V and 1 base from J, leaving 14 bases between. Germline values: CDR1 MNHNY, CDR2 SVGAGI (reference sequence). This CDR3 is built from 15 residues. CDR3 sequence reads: CASTRDSFSYNEQFF. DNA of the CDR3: TGTGCCAGCACCCGGGACTCATTTTCCTACAATGAGCAGTTCTTC.

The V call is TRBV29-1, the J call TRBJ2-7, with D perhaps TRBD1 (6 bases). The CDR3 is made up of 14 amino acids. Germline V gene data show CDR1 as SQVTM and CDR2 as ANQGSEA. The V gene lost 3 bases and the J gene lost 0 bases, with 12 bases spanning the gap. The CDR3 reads CSVDPGQNSYEQYF. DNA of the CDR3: TGCAGCGTTGACCCAGGACAGAACTCCTACGAGCAGTACTTC.

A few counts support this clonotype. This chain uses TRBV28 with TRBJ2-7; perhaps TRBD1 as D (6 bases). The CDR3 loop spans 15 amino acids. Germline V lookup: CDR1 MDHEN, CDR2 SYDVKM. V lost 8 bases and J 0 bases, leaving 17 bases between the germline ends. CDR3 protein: CASGSGQLSSYEQYF. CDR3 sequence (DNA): TGTGCCAGCGGAAGCGGACAGTTGAGCTCCTACGAGCAGTACTTC.

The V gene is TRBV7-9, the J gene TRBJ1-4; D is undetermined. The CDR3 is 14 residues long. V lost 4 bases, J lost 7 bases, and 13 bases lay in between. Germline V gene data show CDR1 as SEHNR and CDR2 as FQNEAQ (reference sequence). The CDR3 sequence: CASSSGLSVEKLFF. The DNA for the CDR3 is TGTGCCAGCAGCTCCGGCCTCTCTGTTGAAAAACTGTTTTTT.

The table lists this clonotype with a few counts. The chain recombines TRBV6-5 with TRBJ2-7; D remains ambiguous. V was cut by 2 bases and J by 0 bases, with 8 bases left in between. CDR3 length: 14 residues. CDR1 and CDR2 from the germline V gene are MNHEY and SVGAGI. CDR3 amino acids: CASSYGRTSYEQYF. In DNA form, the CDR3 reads TGTGCCAGCAGTTACGGCCGCACCTCCTACGAGCAGTACTTC.

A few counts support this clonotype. In DNA, the CDR3 is TGCGCCAGCAGCTATTTGACAGGCAATTCCTACGAGCAGTACTTC. Translated, it gives CASSYLTGNSYEQYF. This chain joins TRBV5-1 and TRBJ2-7; possibly TRBD1 for D (6 bases). Per the germline V gene, CDR1 is SGHRS and CDR2 is YFSETQ. The CDR3 contains 15 residues. V gave up 3 bases and J gave up 1 base, with 14 bases separating them.

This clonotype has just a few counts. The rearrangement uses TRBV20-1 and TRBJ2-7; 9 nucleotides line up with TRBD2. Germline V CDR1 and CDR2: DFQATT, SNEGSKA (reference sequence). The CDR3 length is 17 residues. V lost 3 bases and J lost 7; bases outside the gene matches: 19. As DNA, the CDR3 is TGCAGTGCTAGCATCCGCGTAGCGGGAGTCATATACAATGAGCAGTACTTC. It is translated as CSASIRVAGVIYNEQYF.

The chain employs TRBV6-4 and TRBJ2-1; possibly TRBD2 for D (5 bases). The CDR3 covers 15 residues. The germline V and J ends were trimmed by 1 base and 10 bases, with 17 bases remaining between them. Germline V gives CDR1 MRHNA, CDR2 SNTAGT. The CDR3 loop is CASSDFGSLGGEQFF. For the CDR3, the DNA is TGTGCCAGCAGTGACTTTGGCTCGCTAGGCGGGGAGCAGTTCTTC.

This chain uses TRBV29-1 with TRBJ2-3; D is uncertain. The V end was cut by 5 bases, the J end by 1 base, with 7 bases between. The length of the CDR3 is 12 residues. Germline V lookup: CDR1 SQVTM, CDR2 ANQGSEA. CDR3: CSVILGTDTQYF. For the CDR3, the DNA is TGCAGCGTTATCCTCGGCACAGATACGCAGTATTTT.

The CDR3 is CRARGASKSYNEQFF. The CDR3 region has the DNA TGCAGGGCCCGGGGGGCATCCAAGTCCTACAATGAGCAGTTCTTC. The J gene is TRBJ2-1, the V gene TRBV20-1; D might be TRBD2 (7 bases). The CDR3 covers 15 residues. Germline-derived CDR1 and CDR2 are DFQATT and SNEGSKA (reference sequence).

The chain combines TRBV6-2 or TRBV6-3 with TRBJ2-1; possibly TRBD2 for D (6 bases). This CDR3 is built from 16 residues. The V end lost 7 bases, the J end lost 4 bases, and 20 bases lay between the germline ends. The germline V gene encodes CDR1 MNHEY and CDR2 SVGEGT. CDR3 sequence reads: CASKDYSPSTYNEQFF. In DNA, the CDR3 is TGTGCCAGCAAGGACTACTCCCCATCTACGTACAATGAGCAGTTCTTC.

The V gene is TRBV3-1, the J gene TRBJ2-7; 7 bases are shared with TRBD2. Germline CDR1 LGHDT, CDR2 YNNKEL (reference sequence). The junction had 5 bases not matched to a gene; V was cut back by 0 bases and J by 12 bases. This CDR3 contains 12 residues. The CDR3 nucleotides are TGTGCCAGCAGCCAAGATCGGGCTAGCGGGTACTTC. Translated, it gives CASSQDRASGYF.

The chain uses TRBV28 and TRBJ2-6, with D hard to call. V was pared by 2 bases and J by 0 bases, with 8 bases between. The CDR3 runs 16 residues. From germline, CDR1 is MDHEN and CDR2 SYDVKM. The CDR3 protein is CASSLKLSSGANVLTF. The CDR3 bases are TGTGCCAGCAGTTTAAAGTTGAGCTCTGGGGCCAACGTCCTGACTTTC.

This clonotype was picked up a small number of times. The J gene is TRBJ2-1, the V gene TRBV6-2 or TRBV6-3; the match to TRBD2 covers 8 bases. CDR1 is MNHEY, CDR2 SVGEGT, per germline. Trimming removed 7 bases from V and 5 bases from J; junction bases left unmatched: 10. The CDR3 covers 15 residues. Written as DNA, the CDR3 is TGTGCCAGCAAGGTCCAACTAGCGGAAAACAATGAGCAGTTCTTC. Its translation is CASKVQLAENNEQFF.

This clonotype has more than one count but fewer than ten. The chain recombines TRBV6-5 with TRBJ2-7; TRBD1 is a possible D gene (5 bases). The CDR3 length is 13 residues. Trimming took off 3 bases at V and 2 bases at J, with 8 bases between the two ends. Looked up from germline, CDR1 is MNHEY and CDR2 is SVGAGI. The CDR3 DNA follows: TGTGCCAGCAGTTATCAGGGCACCTACGAGCAGTACTTC. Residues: CASSYQGTYEQYF.

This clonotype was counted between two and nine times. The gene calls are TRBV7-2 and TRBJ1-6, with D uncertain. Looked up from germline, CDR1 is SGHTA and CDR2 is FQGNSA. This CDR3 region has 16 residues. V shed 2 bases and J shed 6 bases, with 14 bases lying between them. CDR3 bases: TGTGCCAGCAGCTTATCAGGTGCCGGATCTAATTCACCCCTCCACTTT. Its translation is CASSLSGAGSNSPLHF.

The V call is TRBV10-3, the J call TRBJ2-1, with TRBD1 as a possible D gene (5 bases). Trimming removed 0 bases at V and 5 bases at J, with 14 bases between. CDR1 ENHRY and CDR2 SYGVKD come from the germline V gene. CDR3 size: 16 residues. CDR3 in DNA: TGTGCCATCAGTGAGTCGGTCAGGGAAGCCCACAATGAGCAGTTCTTC. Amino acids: CAISESVREAHNEQFF.

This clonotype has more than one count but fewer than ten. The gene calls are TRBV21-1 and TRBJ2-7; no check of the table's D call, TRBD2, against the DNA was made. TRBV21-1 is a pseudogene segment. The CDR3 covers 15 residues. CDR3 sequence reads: CASRGGSESSYEQYF. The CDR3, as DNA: TGTGCCAGCAGGGGAGGGAGCGAGAGCTCCTACGAGCAGTACTTC.

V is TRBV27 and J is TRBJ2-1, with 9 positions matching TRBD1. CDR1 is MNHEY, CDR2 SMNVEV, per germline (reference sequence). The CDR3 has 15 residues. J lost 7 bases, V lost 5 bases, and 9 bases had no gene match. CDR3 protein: CASSKQGALVNEQFF. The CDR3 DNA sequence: TGTGCCAGCAGTAAACAGGGGGCTTTGGTGAATGAGCAGTTCTTC.

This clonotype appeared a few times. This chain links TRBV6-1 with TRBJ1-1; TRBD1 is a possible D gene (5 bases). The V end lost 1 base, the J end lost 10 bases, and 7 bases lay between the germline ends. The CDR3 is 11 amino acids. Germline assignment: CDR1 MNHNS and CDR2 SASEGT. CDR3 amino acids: CASSEVGAAFF. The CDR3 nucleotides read TGTGCCAGCAGTGAAGTCGGGGCAGCTTTCTTT.